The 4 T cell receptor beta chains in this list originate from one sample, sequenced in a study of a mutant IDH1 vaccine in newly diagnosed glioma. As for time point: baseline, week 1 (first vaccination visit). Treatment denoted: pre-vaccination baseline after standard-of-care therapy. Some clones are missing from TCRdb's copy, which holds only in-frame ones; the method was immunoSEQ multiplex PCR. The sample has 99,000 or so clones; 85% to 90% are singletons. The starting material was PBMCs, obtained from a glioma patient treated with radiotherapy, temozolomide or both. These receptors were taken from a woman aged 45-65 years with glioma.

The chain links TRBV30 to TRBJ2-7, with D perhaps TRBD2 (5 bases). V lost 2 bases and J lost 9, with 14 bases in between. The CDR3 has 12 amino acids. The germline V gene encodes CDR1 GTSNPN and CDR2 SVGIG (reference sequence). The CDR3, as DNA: TGTGCCTGGAGTAAGAGGGAGAATAGGCAGTACTTC. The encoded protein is CAWSKRENRQYF.

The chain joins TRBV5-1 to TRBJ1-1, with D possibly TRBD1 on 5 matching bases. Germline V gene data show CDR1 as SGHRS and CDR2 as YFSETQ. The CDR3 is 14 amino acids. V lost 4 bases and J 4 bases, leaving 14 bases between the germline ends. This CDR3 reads CASSAGTGGTEAFF. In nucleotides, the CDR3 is TGCGCCAGCAGCGCCGGGACGGGGGGCACTGAAGCTTTCTTT.

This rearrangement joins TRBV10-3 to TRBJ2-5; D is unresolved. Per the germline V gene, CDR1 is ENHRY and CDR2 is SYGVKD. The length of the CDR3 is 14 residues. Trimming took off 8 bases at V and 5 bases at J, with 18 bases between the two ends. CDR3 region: CAISPSGAGETQYF. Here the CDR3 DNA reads TGTGCCATCTCCCCCAGTGGAGCCGGGGAGACCCAGTACTTC.

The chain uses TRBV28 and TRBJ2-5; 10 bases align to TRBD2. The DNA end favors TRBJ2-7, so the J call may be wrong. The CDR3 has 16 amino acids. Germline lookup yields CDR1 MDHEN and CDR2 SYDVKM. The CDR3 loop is CASRVPSGSRSYEQYF. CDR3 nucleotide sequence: TGTGCCAGCAGGGTGCCTAGCGGGAGCCGCTCCTACGAGCAGTACTTC.